This paragraph reports one TCR beta chain. Its binding antigen is unknown. The record has no base qualities; no much larger clone is one base away. From the cysteine up to the phenylalanine, the CDR3 has a length of 18 residues. The only DNA kept is the CDR3, 54 bases in frame from the first base. For CDR1 and CDR2, the germline V gene lists MGHRA and YSYEKL. V was cut back by 1 base and J by 1 base, leaving a gap of 14 bases between them. These data originate in a study of shared clonotypes between healthy human individuals (TCRdb year 2020). Background for the entire study: A few men and a couple of women, aged 18 to 49 years, made up the cohort. For each donor, CD4 naive and CD4 memory were each run on three plates, CD8 naive on two plates, and CD8 memory on one plate. To estimate repertoire size and how much clonotype sharing occurs between individuals, the study deeply sequenced the blood TCR repertoires of roughly 5 healthy adults. Libraries were prepared and TCR repertoires were sequenced by different laboratories using diverse techniques, in order to increase sequencing depth and limit assay-specific biases. Between about 0.85 and 10 billion PBMCs per donor were obtained by leukapheresis.

TCR CDR3 regions were amplified from genomic DNA by multiplex PCR using the deep immunoSEQ assay. For each cell subset, the extracted genomic DNA was distributed evenly across all wells of several immunoSEQ 96-well plates, and each plate served as one replicate. For sorted subsets, around 200 ng genomic DNA, equal to about 30,000 T cell genomes, was loaded into each replicate PCR. Purified libraries were measured with a Qubit 3.0 fluorometer, size-checked on a Bioanalyzer 2100, and measured again with the KAPA Library Quantification kit. Each immunoSEQ 96-well plate was sequenced on its own single-read 150-cycle Illumina NextSeq 550 flow cell. As for the authors' bioinformatics: The immunoSEQ output contained only junctional sequences without quality scores, so filtering could not match that applied to full-length reads. Sequences were annotated with PyIR, a Python wrapper for IgBLAST v1.9, using IMGT germline references to assign V/J genes and CDR3. Any read was removed if the V/J assignment was weak (E-value above 1e-6), the CDR3 was missing, or the read contained stop codons, out-of-frame junctions, or ambiguous translated residues. A V3J clonotype was defined by an identical inferred V gene, J gene, and CDR3 amino acid sequence. The percentage overlap between two repertoires was calculated by dividing the number of shared unique clonotypes by the size of the smaller repertoire. Three approaches were used to assess repertoire richness: RTK rarefaction, the Chao1 estimator, and Recon v2.1 estimates of unobserved clonotypes. For all TCRbeta clonotypes obtained by the gDNA method from several donors, generation probabilities were computed with OLGA. This immuneACCESS table, as held by TCRdb, lists in-frame sequences with V and J called but not all clones. Of the missing ones, under half trace to an unresolved V gene in checked studies; the others have no known cause. The DNA gave D and trimming, while V, J and clone size come from that table. The sample records 2.5 million or so clones, roughly nine tenths of which are singletons. Jointly, the top ten make up roughly 0.13% of the sample.

Donors were healthy HIV-negative adults with no recently reported acute infections or vaccinations. All donors were Caucasian adults living in Nashville, Tennessee, USA. CD4+ T cells were enriched through magnetic negative selection, after which naive cells were positively selected on CD45RA and the remaining negative fraction served as the memory subset. Blood was collected by leukapheresis, and PBMCs were isolated by Ficoll-Histopaque density gradient centrifugation and then cryopreserved in liquid nitrogen vapor phase. Analytical flow cytometry was used to check the purity and quantity of every magnetically sorted T cell population. From each sorted fraction, genomic DNA was isolated and quantified by UV absorbance on a Nanodrop 2000c. The study at large found these results: Across several donors, about 5.2% of naive CD4, approximately 3.6% of naive CD8, 2.3% of memory CD4, and around 0.4% of memory CD8 clonotypes were shared. Pairwise subsampling indicated that sequencing depth was expected to affect the degree of clonotype sharing among donors. Compared with non-shared clonotypes, clonotypes shared by all four sorted-subset donors had higher generation probabilities. Estimated clonotype richness was generally larger for naive than for memory subsets. Sampling was limited to blood, and TCR repertoires in tissue likely differ from TCR repertoires in blood. Incomplete sequencing was indicated by rarefaction of sorted-subset datasets, despite the large sequencing depth. Because the study included a small number of donors, the genetic and exposure-history diversity represented was limited.

The chain couples TRBV4-1 to TRBJ2-6, with a weak D call of TRBD1 (5 bases match). The sequencing sample was made of naive CD4+ T cells sorted from blood. The sample's cell subset or site label, decoded: CD45RA+ positively selected. The source is a man aged 18 to 35 in good health. The CDR3 region has the sequence CASSQVGFRASGANVLTF. In nucleotides, the sequence is TGCGCCAGCAGCCAAGTGGGCTTCAGGGCTTCTGGGGCCAACGTCCTGACTTTC.